What follows describes a single T cell receptor (beta chain). Its antigen is undetermined. The CDR3 length is 15 residues. Germline trimming cut 5 bases from V and 8 bases from J; bases unmatched to any gene: 9. In germline, CDR1 is SNHLY, CDR2 FYNNEI. This sample is part of a study of post-analysis software for immune sequencing data. Whole-study results and caveats: Roughly five TRBV segments appeared more often in patients than in controls, and TRBV5-6, TRBV5-1 and TRBV20-1 were among these. Samples sharing a preparation batch grouped tightly together when assessed by F measure. Compared with controls, patients showed significantly lower normalized Chao1 diversity.

Each TCR beta cDNA library carried unique molecular identifiers. A single record per CDR3 protein comes from TCRdb applying MiXCR to the PCR reads. The data show about 380,000 distinct CDR3 sequences, with 30% to 45% seen just once and roughly 13% held by the top ten. The chain has TRBV2 and TRBJ1-2; 12 nucleotides line up with TRBD1. This clonotype originated in a girl between 5 and 17 years old with multiple sclerosis. The sample was blood. Here the CDR3 DNA reads TGTGCCAGCAGTCTCTCGGGACAGGGGGCTGAGGGCTACACCTTC. Translating gives CASSLSGQGAEGYTF.